Below, one T cell receptor beta chain is given with its context. These data are taken from a study of blood T cell repertoires in COVID-19. Overall study context: The United States, Italy and Spain supplied acute and convalescent COVID-19 samples. Sources were T cells, B-cell-depleted T cells, or PBMCs; the material itself was cDNA or gDNA.

Study processing details: Estimates of nucleated cell counts were drawn from the amplification of reference gene primers. The repertoire was sequenced with immunoSEQ multiplex PCR; TCRdb's copy has only in-frame clones and lacks some. The DNA gave D and trimming, while V, J and clone size come from that table. In the table there are some 140,000 clones, roughly 80% of which are singletons. Germline CDR1 SGHDT, CDR2 YYEEEE. The CDR3 runs to 15 residues. Unmatched junction bases numbered 5, after V lost 4 bases and J lost 1 base. The chain recombines TRBV5-6 with TRBJ2-5, with 9 positions matching TRBD1. The TCR originated in an elderly woman with acute or convalescent COVID-19. Sequenced material: peripheral blood. For the CDR3, the DNA is TGTGCCAGCAGCACAGGGACAGGGATCCAAGAGACCCAGTACTTC. It specifies CASSTGTGIQETQYF.